These 9 T cell receptor beta chains originate from one sample sequenced in a study of T-cell reconstitution after alpha-beta-depleted transplantation in children. Unique molecular identifiers were used in preparing the TCRbeta library. TCRdb redid the calling of the PCR reads with MiXCR, one entry per CDR3 protein. The table has about 980,000 distinct CDR3 sequences, roughly 29% seen once. The sample in question was PBMCs, mostly from graft donor cells, obtained 360 days after TCRalphabeta/CD19-depleted stem cell transplant. The receptor source for this set is a boy under three years old who had a stem cell transplant for SCID, so the T cells may come from the graft donor.

The chain has TRBV29-1 and TRBJ2-2, with 7 bases fitting TRBD2. Germline trimming cut 3 bases from V and 4 bases from J; bases unmatched to any gene: 8. The CDR3 sequence is 15 residues long. The germline V gene encodes CDR1 SQVTM and CDR2 ANQGSEA. Here the CDR3 reads CSVDGGGVGTGELFF. The CDR3 nucleotides read TGCAGCGTTGACGGGGGAGGGGTAGGCACCGGGGAGCTGTTTTTT.

The rearrangement joins TRBV20-1 to TRBJ2-1; 10 bases map to TRBD2. The CDR3 totals 12 residues. Germline V gene lookup returns CDR1 DFQATT and CDR2 SNEGSKA (reference sequence). With V trimmed by 6 bases and J by 14 bases, 10 bases remained unmatched. The DNA for the CDR3 is TGCAGTGCCGTCCCCCTAGCGGGGGTGAAGTTCTTC. Protein: CSAVPLAGVKFF.

The chain employs TRBV10-3 and TRBJ2-1, with 9 nucleotides matching TRBD1. Unmatched junction bases numbered 5, after V lost 4 bases and J lost 4 bases. The CDR3 spans 15 residues. Germline-derived CDR1 and CDR2 are ENHRY and SYGVKD. DNA of the CDR3: TGTGCCATCAGTGCCCGGGACAGGGAGTACAATGAGCAGTTCTTC. It translates to CAISARDREYNEQFF.

The chain links TRBV7-7 to TRBJ2-2; D ambiguous. Germline V CDR1 and CDR2: SSHAT, FNYEAQ (reference sequence). The CDR3 is 13 amino acids. V was clipped by 10 bases and J by 4 bases, with 13 bases between them. CDR3 DNA sequence: TGTGCCACCGGCCAATCGAGCACCGGGGAGCTGTTTTTT. This sequence encodes CATGQSSTGELFF.

This clonotype occurred a few times. The V and J genes are TRBV24-1 and TRBJ2-2, with a possible D match to TRBD2 (5 bases). Germline CDR1 KGHDR, CDR2 SFDVKD. Trimming shortened V by 4 bases and J by 5 bases, and 13 bases separated the two germline ends. The CDR3 extends over 15 amino acids. CDR3: CATSDRAGGTGELFF. DNA of the CDR3: TGTGCCACCAGTGACCGGGCCGGAGGTACCGGGGAGCTGTTTTTT.

This clonotype has more than one count but fewer than ten. V is TRBV20-1 and J is TRBJ1-1, with a possible D match to TRBD1 (6 bases). This CDR3 region has 13 residues. V lost 6 bases to trimming and J lost 6 bases, with 17 bases between them. Per the germline V gene, CDR1 is DFQATT and CDR2 is SNEGSKA (reference sequence). CDR3 bases: TGCAGTGCGGGCGCTACAGGGAAGCCTGAAGCTTTCTTT. It yields the protein CSAGATGKPEAFF.

CDR3 bases: TGCAGTGCTGTAGGGGGGGGATCAGTCGGGGAGCTGTTTTTT. Translation: CSAVGGGSVGELFF. The chain employs TRBV20-1 and TRBJ2-2; possibly TRBD2 for D (7 bases). This CDR3 is built from 14 residues. V gave up 5 bases and J gave up 7 bases, with 17 bases separating them. In germline, CDR1 is DFQATT, CDR2 SNEGSKA (reference sequence).

This clonotype has only a few counts. This chain uses TRBV20-1 with TRBJ1-5; tentatively, D is TRBD1 (5 bases). Per germline, CDR1 DFQATT and CDR2 SNEGSKA (reference sequence). The CDR3 runs to 14 residues. Trimming took off 2 bases at V and 4 bases at J, with 12 bases between the two ends. CDR3 region: CSARRTGANQPQHF. Here the CDR3 DNA reads TGCAGTGCTAGACGAACCGGGGCTAATCAGCCCCAGCATTTT.

This clonotype was detected only once. The chain carries TRBV19 and TRBJ1-5; 7 positions match TRBD1. The CDR3 loop spans 16 amino acids. The ends lost 2 bases at V and 1 base at J; junction bases unmatched: 5. Germline lookup yields CDR1 LNHDA and CDR2 SQIVND (reference sequence). The CDR3 region has the DNA TGTGCCAGTAGTATATGGTGGGACAGAAGCAATCAGCCCCAGCATTTT. Its translation is CASSIWWDRSNQPQHF.